Presented here are 21 T cell receptor beta chains from one specimen sequenced in a study of T cells after posttransplantation cyclophosphamide. Sequencing was performed with immunoSEQ multiplex PCR; in TCRdb, only in-frame clones are kept and a portion is missing. The table has about 36,000 clones, around 78% seen once; the top ten hold around 8.1%. Busulfan-fludarabine conditioning, marrow transplant, and cyclophosphamide on days +3 and +4 were administered. The sequenced sample was CD4+ T cells sorted from blood, obtained roughly 250 weeks after a stem cell transplant with posttransplant cyclophosphamide. All receptors come from a female patient aged 35 to 55 who received an allogeneic stem cell transplant from a related donor, was CMV-positive, and had no GVHD. Some T cells may be transferred from the graft donor.

The chain joins TRBV5-5 to TRBJ2-2, with 9 bases aligning to TRBD1. This CDR3 comprises 14 residues. V lost 4 bases to trimming and J lost 6 bases; unmatched junction nucleotides: 4. The V gene's germline CDR1 is SGHKS and CDR2 YYEKEE (reference sequence). The CDR3 nucleotides are TGTGCCAGCAGCCAACAGGGGGCCTCCGGGGAGCTGTTTTTT. It yields the protein CASSQQGASGELFF.

This clone was recorded once. The V gene is TRBV7-2, the J gene TRBJ1-6, with 11 positions matching TRBD1. J gave up 7 bases and V 5 bases, and 4 bases lay outside the gene matches. The germline CDR1 and CDR2 sequences are SGHTA and FQGNSA. The CDR3 spans 15 residues. The CDR3 DNA reads TGTGCCAGCAGCCCCTGGGACAGGGGGAATTCACCCCTCCACTTT. Its protein product is CASSPWDRGNSPLHF.

CDR3 in amino acids: CASSFGEETQYF. CDR3 nucleotide sequence: TGTGCCAGCAGTTTCGGGGAAGAGACCCAGTACTTC. The gene calls are TRBV2 and TRBJ2-5; weak D call: TRBD2 (5 bases). With 5 bases removed from V and 3 bases from J, the gap between germline ends came to 7 bases. The CDR3 has 12 residues. The germline V gene has CDR1 SNHLY and CDR2 FYNNEI.

This clone showed up just a few times. CDR3 sequence: CASSIPGMDSPLHF. The CDR3 region has the DNA TGTGCCAGTAGTATCCCGGGGATGGATTCACCCCTCCACTTT. The chain links TRBV19 to TRBJ1-6; no reliable D call. Germline lookup yields CDR1 LNHDA and CDR2 SQIVND (reference sequence). This CDR3 is built from 14 residues. V was trimmed by 3 bases and J by 8 bases, leaving 11 bases between them.

The rearrangement joins TRBV15 to TRBJ2-7, with 10 bases that match TRBD1. The germline gives CDR1 LNHNV, CDR2 YYDKDF (reference sequence). This CDR3 is 15 amino acids long. Germline trimming cut 1 base from V and 6 bases from J; bases unmatched to any gene: 6. CDR3 coding DNA: TGTGCCACCAGCAGAGGAGGGACAGGGGACGGCGAGCAGTACTTC. Protein product: CATSRGGTGDGEQYF.

This chain joins TRBV7-8 and TRBJ2-1; D ambiguous. Germline CDR1 reads SGHVS; CDR2 reads FQNEAQ. The CDR3 contains 16 residues. V gave up 5 bases and J gave up 0 bases, with 14 bases separating them. The chain's CDR3 is CASSPKLVSSYNEQFF. The CDR3 DNA follows: TGTGCCAGCAGCCCCAAGCTCGTTAGCTCCTACAATGAGCAGTTCTTC.

The V and J genes are TRBV6-5 and TRBJ1-3; a possible D gene is TRBD1 (6 bases). The germline CDR1 and CDR2 sequences are MNHEY and SVGAGI. Trimming took 3 bases from V and 0 from J, leaving 12 bases between them. This CDR3 spans 16 amino acids. CDR3: CASSYAQGISGNTIYF. The CDR3 DNA follows: TGTGCCAGCAGTTATGCCCAGGGGATCTCTGGAAACACCATATATTTT.

The chain links TRBV7-9 to TRBJ2-2, with D possibly matching TRBD2 (6 bases). The V gene's germline CDR1 is SEHNR and CDR2 FQNEAQ (reference sequence). The CDR3 extends over 16 amino acids. Between the trimmed V and J ends, which lost 4 bases and 5 bases, there was a span of 17 bases. The CDR3 spells CASSYPGTRGTGELFF. CDR3 in DNA: TGTGCCAGCAGCTATCCCGGGACCCGGGGGACCGGGGAGCTGTTTTTT.

This clone was seen more than once but under ten times. The chain has TRBV6-1 and TRBJ1-5; 8 bases match TRBD1. The CDR3 spans 15 residues. Germline-derived CDR1 and CDR2 are MNHNS and SASEGT. J lost 3 bases, V lost 8 bases, and 9 bases had no gene match. CDR3 DNA sequence: TGTGCCAGCCTACCTACGACAGGGGACAATCAGCCCCAGCATTTT. It translates to CASLPTTGDNQPQHF.

The gene calls are TRBV5-1 and TRBJ2-7, with D maybe TRBD2 (5 bases). The germline V gene has CDR1 SGHRS and CDR2 YFSETQ. The ends were cut back, 0 bases at V and 0 bases at J, with 7 bases in the middle. The CDR3 totals 14 residues. The CDR3 coding sequence is TGCGCCAGCAGCTTGGCGGGAAACTCCTACGAGCAGTACTTC. It yields the protein CASSLAGNSYEQYF.

This chain joins TRBV7-8 and TRBJ1-6; a possible D gene is TRBD1 (5 bases). CDR3 length: 15 amino acids. Per germline, CDR1 SGHVS and CDR2 FQNEAQ. Trimming removed 7 bases from V and 10 bases from J, with 20 bases in between. The CDR3 spells CASNPIGGGGSPLHF. DNA for the CDR3: TGTGCCAGCAACCCGATTGGTGGGGGGGGGTCACCCCTCCACTTT.

There are a few counts of this clone. V and J are TRBV19 and TRBJ2-1, with D tentatively TRBD2 (7 bases). Trimming left V 6 bases short and J 5 bases short, with 20 bases between. The CDR3 runs to 16 residues. Germline loops: CDR1 LNHDA, CDR2 SQIVND (reference sequence). The CDR3 nucleotides are TGTGCCAGTAGCCGTCTGGGGGGGGCTAGGAACAATGAGCAGTTCTTC. As protein: CASSRLGGARNNEQFF.

This clone was seen a single time. The chain joins TRBV19 to TRBJ2-7; D might be TRBD2 (5 bases). Germline CDR1 and CDR2: LNHDA and SQIVND (reference sequence). The CDR3 runs 13 residues. Trimming took 8 bases from V and 4 from J, leaving 15 bases between them. CDR3 DNA sequence: TGTGCCAGTGGTCGGGGAACATCGTACGAGCAGTACTTC. Translation gives CASGRGTSYEQYF.

J is TRBJ1-4 and V is TRBV10-3; D remains ambiguous. Germline CDR1 ENHRY, CDR2 SYGVKD. The CDR3 consists of 15 residues. Trimming shortened V by 5 bases and J by 5 bases, and 15 bases separated the two germline ends. CDR3 nucleotides: TGTGCCATCAGTCCTAGAGGGCCCCTAAATGAAAAACTGTTTTTT. Protein sequence: CAISPRGPLNEKLFF.

The rearrangement joins TRBV7-2 to TRBJ1-1, with D possibly TRBD1 on 5 matching bases. Germline loops: CDR1 SGHTA, CDR2 FQGNSA. Deletions cut 2 bases from V and 10 bases from J, with 23 bases between. The length of the CDR3 is 16 residues. CDR3 in amino acids: CASSLSFDSRLTGAFF. CDR3 sequence (DNA): TGTGCCAGCAGCTTATCCTTTGACAGTAGGCTAACCGGAGCTTTCTTT.

This clone appeared a few times. The rearrangement links TRBV6-1 to TRBJ2-7; 8 bases agree with TRBD1. This CDR3 region has 13 residues. The germline CDR1 and CDR2 sequences are MNHNS and SASEGT. Trimming at V came to 4 bases and at J to 6 bases, leaving 5 bases not matched to a gene. In DNA, the CDR3 is TGTGCCAGCAGTGTACAGGGGGTTCTCGAGCAGTACTTC. Translating it yields CASSVQGVLEQYF.

V is TRBV19 and J is TRBJ2-5, with D maybe TRBD2 (7 bases). V shed 1 base and J shed 2 bases, with 11 bases lying between them. The CDR3 sequence is 15 residues long. CDR1 and CDR2 from the germline V gene are LNHDA and SQIVND (reference sequence). The CDR3 spells CASSIAGGPQETQYF. CDR3 bases: TGTGCCAGTAGTATAGCGGGGGGCCCACAAGAGACCCAGTACTTC.

The chain couples TRBV6-1 to TRBJ1-5; 7 nucleotides match TRBD1. The J segment lost 6 bases and the V segment lost 5 bases, leaving 7 bases of the junction unmatched. Looked up from germline, CDR1 is MNHNS and CDR2 is SASEGT. The CDR3 has 14 residues. CDR3 coding DNA: TGTGCCAGCAGTCTAGGGGGCCGGGGTCAGCCCCAGCATTTT. This codes for CASSLGGRGQPQHF.

The chain links TRBV7-3 to TRBJ1-2; 8 nucleotides align to TRBD1. Trimming at V came to 1 base and at J to 8 bases, leaving 21 bases not matched to a gene. CDR1 SGHTA and CDR2 FQGTGA come from the germline V gene. CDR3 length: 19 residues. CDR3 loop: CASSLIPPQGAHRPVGYTF. The DNA of the CDR3 is TGTGCCAGCAGCTTAATCCCTCCTCAGGGGGCTCACAGGCCTGTCGGCTACACCTTC.

The V and J genes are TRBV7-3 and TRBJ2-3; 8 bases are shared with TRBD2. The CDR3 extends over 17 amino acids. Losses at the gene ends were 5 bases for V and 3 bases for J; bases not matched to a gene: 13. The V gene's germline CDR1 is SGHTA and CDR2 FQGTGA. This CDR3 is CASSQRGSGVPTDTQYF. In nucleotides, the CDR3 is TGTGCCAGCAGCCAAAGGGGTAGCGGGGTGCCGACAGATACGCAGTATTTT.

This rearrangement joins TRBV18 to TRBJ2-7; 10 bases align to TRBD1. CDR3 length equals 17 residues. With V trimmed by 2 bases and J by 1 base, 8 bases remained unmatched. The germline V gene encodes CDR1 KGHSH and CDR2 LQKENI. CDR3 nucleotides: TGTGCCAGCTCACCATCAACGGGACAGGGGCCGTCCTACGAGCAGTACTTC. This gives the protein CASSPSTGQGPSYEQYF.